The 12 T cell receptor beta chains reported below all come from one sample, sequenced in a study of CD8+ T cells in alopecia areata. The treatment is: oral pan-JAK inhibitor, 5-10 mg twice daily. The sequencing template was cDNA reverse transcribed from extracted RNA. Sequenced by immunoSEQ multiplex PCR; TCRdb stores in-frame clones only, minus some. The sample carries about 160,000 clones, just over 65% recorded once. The material sequenced was CD4+ T cells sorted from blood, taken at week 4, from a patient treated with tofacitinib. The receptor set was obtained from a human donor with alopecia areata.

This clone was recorded once. The rearrangement uses TRBV30 and TRBJ2-2; D might be TRBD2 (6 bases). CDR1 is GTSNPN and CDR2 is SVGIG in the germline V gene (reference sequence). The V end lost 7 bases, the J end lost 6 bases, and 18 bases lay between the germline ends. The CDR3 is made up of 14 amino acids. The CDR3 nucleotides are TGTGCCTCGCACCGGGACTCTCATTCCGGGGAGCTGTTTTTT. Translation gives CASHRDSHSGELFF.

This clone was found a few times. This same CDR3 is encoded by further DNA sequences in the sample. The V and J genes are TRBV29-1 and TRBJ2-2; D is uncertain. The CDR3 sequence is 11 residues long. V was trimmed by 4 bases and J by 4 bases, leaving 4 bases between them. The germline V gene has CDR1 SQVTM and CDR2 ANQGSEA. The CDR3, as DNA: TGCAGCGTTGGCGGCACCGGGGAGCTGTTTTTT. Translation gives CSVGGTGELFF.

V gene TRBV14 combines with J gene TRBJ2-1; D may be TRBD1 or TRBD2 (7 bases each). This CDR3 comprises 13 residues. Germline-derived CDR1 and CDR2 are SGHDN and FVKESK. Between the trimmed V and J ends, which lost 4 bases and 15 bases, there was a span of 19 bases. CDR3 amino acids: CASSPTRGAGGFF. As DNA, the CDR3 is TGTGCCAGCAGCCCCACCCGGGGGGCAGGGGGGTTCTTC.

This CDR3 reads CASSVSGGYNEQFF. DNA for the CDR3: TGTGCCAGCAGCGTTAGCGGGGGGTACAATGAGCAGTTCTTC. V and J are TRBV9 and TRBJ2-1; 10 bases fit TRBD2. The V segment lost 2 bases and the J segment 4 bases; nucleotides outside the gene matches: 0. Germline lookup yields CDR1 SGDLS and CDR2 YYNGEE. CDR3 size: 14 residues.

The chain employs TRBV29-1 and TRBJ2-5; D is undetermined. Trimming stripped 4 bases from V and 5 bases from J, with 8 bases between. This CDR3 is 11 amino acids long. Looked up from germline, CDR1 is SQVTM and CDR2 is ANQGSEA. The CDR3 bases are TGCAGCGTTGTGTACTGGGAGACCCAGTACTTC. Residues: CSVVYWETQYF. Supplemented by reference TRBV29-1 and TRBJ2-5, the full variable domain reads SAVISQKPSRDICQRGTSLTIQCQVDSQVTMMFWYRQQPGQSLTLIATANQGSEATYESGFVIDKFPISRPNLTFSTLTVSNMSPEDSSIYLCSVVYWETQYFGPGTRLLVL.

The CDR3 sequence is CSVARTGDTEAFF. The CDR3 nucleotides are TGCAGCGTCGCACGGACAGGGGACACTGAAGCTTTCTTT. The chain carries TRBV29-1 and TRBJ1-1; 9 bases map to TRBD1. This CDR3 has 13 amino acids. Germline V gene sequence: CDR1 SQVTM, CDR2 ANQGSEA. V lost 6 bases, J lost 3 bases, and 5 bases stayed unmatched. The full variable domain, its missing parts supplied by reference TRBV29-1 and TRBJ1-1, is SAVISQKPSRDICQRGTSLTIQCQVDSQVTMMFWYRQQPGQSLTLIATANQGSEATYESGFVIDKFPISRPNLTFSTLTVSNMSPEDSSIYLCSVARTGDTEAFFGQGTRLTVV.

This chain joins TRBV4-1 and TRBJ2-5; TRBD2 is a possible D gene (5 bases). Trimming took 4 bases from V and 2 from J, leaving 14 bases between them. CDR3 length: 15 amino acids. CDR1 is MGHRA and CDR2 is YSYEKL in the germline V gene. The CDR3: CASSPGMRVQETQYF. In DNA form, the CDR3 reads TGCGCCAGCAGCCCTGGTATGAGGGTTCAAGAGACCCAGTACTTC.

The genes are TRBV29-1 and TRBJ1-2; no reliable D call. V was pared by 1 base and J by 6 bases, with 9 bases between. The CDR3 runs 12 residues. Per the germline V gene, CDR1 is SQVTM and CDR2 is ANQGSEA. The CDR3 sequence: CSVEGTDHGYTF. CDR3 coding DNA: TGCAGCGTTGAAGGGACGGACCATGGCTACACCTTC.

The gene calls are TRBV29-1 and TRBJ1-1; D possibly corresponds to TRBD1 (5 bases). V lost 6 bases and J lost 11, with 19 bases in between. This CDR3 comprises 12 residues. The germline CDR1 and CDR2 sequences are SQVTM and ANQGSEA. This chain's CDR3 is CSVAGTNLVAFF. The CDR3 bases are TGCAGCGTGGCCGGGACTAACCTGGTCGCTTTCTTT. Full variable domain (outside the CDR3, taken from reference TRBV29-1 and TRBJ1-1): SAVISQKPSRDICQRGTSLTIQCQVDSQVTMMFWYRQQPGQSLTLIATANQGSEATYESGFVIDKFPISRPNLTFSTLTVSNMSPEDSSIYLCSVAGTNLVAFFGQGTRLTVV.

This sequence joins TRBV4-3 and TRBJ1-4; D not resolved. Trimming pared 1 base from V and 3 bases from J, leaving 6 bases between. CDR3 length: 14 amino acids. The germline CDR1 and CDR2 sequences are LGHNA and YSLEER. CDR3 nucleotides: TGCGCCAGCAGCCAAGGACGGTCTAATGAAAAACTGTTTTTT. It yields the protein CASSQGRSNEKLFF.

V and J are TRBV5-1 and TRBJ2-7; 7 bases line up with TRBD1. The CDR3 runs 15 residues. Germline loops: CDR1 SGHRS, CDR2 YFSETQ. Unmatched junction bases numbered 12, after V lost 4 bases and J lost 5 bases. The CDR3 sequence: CASSQRATTGNEQYF. CDR3 coding DNA: TGCGCCAGCAGCCAACGAGCTACGACAGGGAACGAGCAGTACTTC.

This chain links TRBV4-3 with TRBJ1-5, with D possibly being TRBD1 (6 bases). Trimming stripped 4 bases from V and 4 bases from J, with 26 bases between. This CDR3 region has 19 residues. CDR1 and CDR2 (germline): LGHNA, YSLEER. The CDR3, as DNA: TGCGCCAGCAGCCCCCGGCTGGGGACACTCGATTTGGGGAATCAGCCCCAGCATTTT. This gives the protein CASSPRLGTLDLGNQPQHF.